One sample yielded the 16 T cell receptor beta chains listed below, sequenced in a study of blood T cell repertoires in COVID-19. The method was immunoSEQ multiplex PCR; TCRdb's version includes in-frame clones alone and lacks a portion of them. The sample holds over 65,000 clones, 85% to 90% seen once. The specimen was peripheral blood. The origin of the receptors is a human donor in a cohort sampled during active COVID-19.

The chain carries TRBV2 and TRBJ1-1, with D uncertain. V dropped 3 bases and J dropped 3 bases, with 5 bases sitting between them. The CDR3 consists of 12 residues. The germline V gene encodes CDR1 SNHLY and CDR2 FYNNEI. CDR3 DNA: TGTGCCAGCAGTGATGGAGACACTGAAGCTTTCTTT. Protein sequence: CASSDGDTEAFF.

This chain's CDR3 is CASSFTGTGGSGANVLTF. The CDR3 region has the DNA TGTGCCAGCAGTTTTACCGGGACAGGGGGATCTGGGGCCAACGTCCTGACTTTC. The J gene is TRBJ2-6, the V gene TRBV28; 11 bases map to TRBD1. V shed 3 bases, J shed 1 base, and the junction held 5 bases outside the gene matches. Germline V CDR1 and CDR2: MDHEN, SYDVKM. CDR3 length: 18 amino acids.

The rearrangement joins TRBV27 to TRBJ2-7, with 8 bases fitting TRBD2. V shed 6 bases and J 4 bases; nucleotides not matched to a gene: 11. The CDR3 contains 15 residues. Looked up from germline, CDR1 is MNHEY and CDR2 is SMNVEV (reference sequence). This CDR3 is CASSKEPGGVYEQYF. The CDR3 coding sequence is TGTGCCAGCAGCAAGGAGCCGGGGGGGGTTTACGAGCAGTACTTC.

In its sample, this clone was seen a few times. J is TRBJ1-5 and V is TRBV5-5; 9 bases line up with TRBD1. The CDR3 extends over 16 amino acids. Trimming removed 2 bases from V and 1 base from J; junction bases left unmatched: 4. CDR1 and CDR2 (germline): SGHKS, YYEKEE (reference sequence). CDR3 bases: TGTGCCAGCAGCTTACAGGGGGCGCCCAGCAATCAGCCCCAGCATTTT. Its protein is CASSLQGAPSNQPQHF.

This clone has a single count. J is TRBJ1-4 and V is TRBV5-1; D is unclear. Trimming removed 4 bases from V and 8 bases from J, with 12 bases in between. This CDR3 is built from 13 residues. Per germline, CDR1 SGHRS and CDR2 YFSETQ. CDR3 protein: CASSPGVGEKLFF. CDR3 nucleotides: TGCGCCAGCAGCCCCGGGGTCGGAGAAAAACTGTTTTTT.

The chain carries TRBV27 and TRBJ2-1; D might be TRBD1 (5 bases). Germline V lookup: CDR1 MNHEY, CDR2 SMNVEV (reference sequence). This CDR3 is 15 amino acids long. V lost 5 bases to trimming and J lost 6 bases, with 17 bases between them. CDR3 loop: CASSPDSLAPNEQFF. The DNA for the CDR3 is TGTGCCAGCAGTCCCGACAGCCTCGCCCCCAATGAGCAGTTCTTC.

This clone was seen more than once but under ten times. The V and J genes are TRBV2 and TRBJ2-1, with no clear D. The V end was cut by 5 bases, the J end by 4 bases, with 3 bases between. CDR3 size: 11 residues. From germline, CDR1 is SNHLY and CDR2 FYNNEI. The DNA of the CDR3 is TGTGCCAGCAGTCCTTACAATGAGCAGTTCTTC. This gives the protein CASSPYNEQFF.

The CDR3 region has the DNA TGTGCCAGCAGCGTAGGGGGTAGGGGTAGCATCAGCACAGATACGCAGTATTTT. It codes for CASSVGGRGSISTDTQYF. The rearrangement links TRBV9 to TRBJ2-3; D is possibly TRBD1 (5 bases). This CDR3 is built from 18 residues. Germline CDR1 reads SGDLS; CDR2 reads YYNGEE. Trimming cost V 0 bases and J 0 bases, with 17 bases left between them.

The chain recombines TRBV27 with TRBJ2-1, with 11 bases identical to TRBD2. From germline, CDR1 is MNHEY and CDR2 SMNVEV (reference sequence). The junction had 6 bases not matched to a gene; V was cut back by 6 bases and J by 8 bases. This CDR3 contains 14 residues. This CDR3 reads CASSLAGGPYEQFF. In DNA form, the CDR3 reads TGTGCCAGCAGCCTAGCGGGAGGACCCTATGAGCAGTTCTTC.

The chain carries TRBV28 and TRBJ2-7; no clear D gene. The germline CDR1 and CDR2 sequences are MDHEN and SYDVKM. V lost 1 base, J lost 2 bases, and 3 bases lay in between. The CDR3 covers 12 residues. CDR3 amino acids: CASSLLTYEQYF. The CDR3 DNA reads TGTGCCAGCAGTTTATTAACCTACGAGCAGTACTTC.

V and J are TRBV18 and TRBJ2-1, with 8 bases matching TRBD2. The CDR3 length is 16 residues. Germline values: CDR1 KGHSH, CDR2 LQKENI. J was trimmed by 5 bases and V by 1 base; bases with no gene match: 7. CDR3: CASSPLSGGSNNEQFF. The DNA of the CDR3 is TGTGCCAGCTCACCACTTTCGGGAGGGAGTAACAATGAGCAGTTCTTC. The full variable domain, with the rest looked up from reference TRBV18 and TRBJ2-1, is NAGVMQNPRHLVRRRGQEARLRCSPMKGHSHVYWYRQLPEEGLKFMVYLQKENIIDESGMPKERFSAEFPKEGPSILRIQQVVRGDSAAYFCASSPLSGGSNNEQFFGPGTRLTVL.

The chain is built from TRBV6-6 and TRBJ2-1, with 11 positions matching TRBD2. J gave up 4 bases and V 7 bases, and 6 bases lay outside the gene matches. CDR3 size: 15 residues. Germline V gene lookup returns CDR1 MNHNY and CDR2 SVGAGI (reference sequence). DNA of the CDR3: TGTGCCAGCAAGCCAATAGCGGGAGGGTACAATGAGCAGTTCTTC. Residues: CASKPIAGGYNEQFF.

This clone was detected only once. The CDR3 spells CASSEEGAEDTQYF. CDR3 DNA: TGCGCCAGCAGTGAGGAGGGAGCGGAGGATACGCAGTATTTT. The chain uses TRBV10-1 and TRBJ2-3; tentative D call: TRBD2 (5 bases). V was shortened by 2 bases and J by 6 bases, with 12 bases between the two germline ends. The CDR3 contains 14 residues. Germline-derived CDR1 and CDR2 are WNHNN and SYGVQD (reference sequence).

As to this clone: At one end, the junction sequence differs from germline, possibly due to a read error. The chain couples TRBV20-1 to TRBJ2-7; TRBD2 aligns across 11 bases. The CDR3 is made up of 11 amino acids. The germline V gene has CDR1 DFQATT and CDR2 SNEGSKA (reference sequence). The CDR3 DNA is TGCAGTGCTACCGGGACTAGCGGATATCGCTTC. Protein sequence: CSATGTSGYRF.

The genes are TRBV4-1 and TRBJ1-5; the D is unclear. CDR3 length equals 15 residues. Looked up from germline, CDR1 is MGHRA and CDR2 is YSYEKL. Trimming shortened V by 0 bases and J by 3 bases, and 9 bases separated the two germline ends. CDR3 DNA: TGCGCCAGCAGCCAAGATCCTACAGACAATCAGCCCCAGCATTTT. Amino acids: CASSQDPTDNQPQHF.

V usage is TRBV19 and J usage is TRBJ1-5; D call uncertain. V was trimmed by 5 bases and J by 2 bases, leaving 22 bases between them. The length of the CDR3 is 18 residues. Germline assignment: CDR1 LNHDA and CDR2 SQIVND (reference sequence). CDR3 in amino acids: CASSSMVGVGSGNQPQHF. CDR3 DNA sequence: TGTGCCAGTAGTTCTATGGTAGGAGTCGGGTCGGGCAATCAGCCCCAGCATTTT.